Listed below are T cell receptor beta chains from one sample, sequenced in a study of cytomegalovirus exposure and HLA in healthy donors. Method: immunoSEQ multiplex PCR; TCRdb's copy keeps in-frame clones and lacks some. The data contain some 200,000 clones, approximately 84% of them singletons. The source material was PBMCs. The receptors shown here come from a woman between 40 and 55 years old in good health and CMV-seronegative. The CDR3 runs from the conserved cysteine through the conserved F or W. The order of the fields is V gene, D gene, clone size, J gene, CDR3 length, CDR3 protein, CDR3 DNA. D genes are given only for firm matches. Clone size, where shown, is once, few, many, or a class for clones that have expanded.

v_gene: TRBV19; d_gene: .; abundance: .; j_gene: TRBJ2-7; len: 15; CDR3aa: CASSSEVRPSYEQYF; CDR3nt: TGTGCCAGTAGTAGCGAAGTCAGGCCCTCCTACGAGCAGTACTTC
v_gene: TRBV7-9; d_gene: TRBD1; abundance: .; j_gene: TRBJ1-1; len: 14; CDR3aa: CASSLGTVNTEAFF; CDR3nt: TGTGCCAGCAGCCTAGGGACAGTGAACACTGAAGCTTTCTTT
v_gene: TRBV15; d_gene: TRBD1; abundance: .; j_gene: TRBJ2-5; len: 14; CDR3aa: CATSRGGTGFPLYF; CDR3nt: TGTGCCACCAGCAGAGGCGGGACAGGGTTCCCTCTGTACTTC
v_gene: TRBV5-1; d_gene: .; abundance: .; j_gene: TRBJ2-7; len: 14; CDR3aa: CASSLGLSAYEQYF; CDR3nt: TGCGCCAGCAGCCTGGGACTTTCCGCCTACGAGCAGTACTTC
v_gene: TRBV28; d_gene: .; abundance: .; j_gene: TRBJ1-1; len: 15; CDR3aa: CASSPALGARTEAFF; CDR3nt: TGTGCCAGCAGTCCTGCCCTGGGGGCGCGAACTGAAGCTTTCTTT
v_gene: TRBV14; d_gene: TRBD1; abundance: .; j_gene: TRBJ2-3; len: 14; CDR3aa: CASSPTAGGDTQYF; CDR3nt: TGTGCCAGCAGCCCTACGGCAGGGGGCGATACGCAGTATTTT
v_gene: TRBV9; d_gene: TRBD1; abundance: once; j_gene: TRBJ1-5; len: 15; CDR3aa: CASSRRDSVGQPQHF; CDR3nt: TGTGCCAGCAGCCGCCGGGACAGCGTGGGGCAGCCCCAGCATTTT
v_gene: TRBV2; d_gene: .; abundance: .; j_gene: TRBJ1-5; len: 14; CDR3aa: CASSGGASNQPQHF; CDR3nt: TGTGCCAGCAGTGGCGGGGCGAGCAATCAGCCCCAGCATTTT
v_gene: TRBV29-1; d_gene: TRBD2; abundance: .; j_gene: TRBJ2-7; len: 15; CDR3aa: CSVELLAGGYDEQYF; CDR3nt: TGCAGCGTTGAGTTGCTAGCGGGGGGGTACGACGAGCAGTACTTC
v_gene: TRBV7-9; d_gene: .; abundance: .; j_gene: TRBJ1-2; len: 14; CDR3aa: CASSLAGANYGYTF; CDR3nt: TGTGCCAGCAGCTTAGCAGGGGCTAACTATGGCTACACCTTC
v_gene: TRBV7-6; d_gene: TRBD1; abundance: .; j_gene: TRBJ2-7; len: 13; CDR3aa: CASSRTGAYEQYF; CDR3nt: TGTGCCAGCAGCAGGACAGGGGCCTACGAGCAGTACTTC
v_gene: TRBV5-6; d_gene: .; abundance: .; j_gene: TRBJ2-5; len: 15; CDR3aa: CASSLVAANRETQYF; CDR3nt: TGTGCCAGCAGCTTGGTAGCGGCAAATAGAGAGACCCAGTACTTC
v_gene: TRBV5-4; d_gene: TRBD2; abundance: .; j_gene: TRBJ2-5; len: 15; CDR3aa: CATSRVAGGQETQYF; CDR3nt: TGTGCCACCTCGAGGGTAGCGGGGGGGCAAGAGACCCAGTACTTC
v_gene: TRBV7-2; d_gene: TRBD2; abundance: .; j_gene: TRBJ2-3; len: 17; CDR3aa: CASSLMLAGGITDTQYF; CDR3nt: TGTGCCAGCAGCTTAATGCTAGCGGGGGGGATCACAGATACGCAGTATTTT
v_gene: TRBV18; d_gene: .; abundance: .; j_gene: TRBJ1-3; len: 16; CDR3aa: CASSPLQEPSGNTIYF; CDR3nt: TGTGCCAGCTCACCACTACAGGAACCCTCTGGAAACACCATATATTTT
v_gene: TRBV5-1; d_gene: .; abundance: .; j_gene: TRBJ1-5; len: 15; CDR3aa: CASSLGGAGNQPQHF; CDR3nt: TGCGCCAGCAGCTTAGGGGGGGCGGGCAATCAGCCCCAGCATTTT
v_gene: TRBV15; d_gene: TRBD2; abundance: .; j_gene: TRBJ2-1; len: 16; CDR3aa: CATSRAPGLAINEQFF; CDR3nt: TGTGCCACCAGCAGGGCTCCCGGACTAGCGATAAATGAGCAGTTCTTC
v_gene: TRBV27; d_gene: .; abundance: .; j_gene: TRBJ1-6; len: 16; CDR3aa: CASSLGGGPAMAALHF; CDR3nt: TGTGCCAGCAGTTTAGGTGGGGGCCCAGCGATGGCGGCCCTCCACTTT
v_gene: TRBV19; d_gene: .; abundance: .; j_gene: TRBJ2-3; len: 15; CDR3aa: CASGHSGHSMDTQYF; CDR3nt: TGTGCCAGTGGGCACTCAGGGCACAGTATGGATACGCAGTATTTT
v_gene: TRBV5-8; d_gene: TRBD1; abundance: .; j_gene: TRBJ1-1; len: 12; CDR3aa: CASSSLGQRAFF; CDR3nt: TGTGCCAGCAGCTCCTTGGGACAGAGGGCTTTCTTT
v_gene: TRBV6-5; d_gene: .; abundance: once; j_gene: TRBJ1-4; len: 14; CDR3aa: CASSPGQLNEKLFF; CDR3nt: TGTGCCAGCAGCCCCGGACAGCTAAATGAAAAACTGTTTTTT
v_gene: TRBV19; d_gene: .; abundance: .; j_gene: TRBJ2-1; len: 12; CDR3aa: CAVWTAHNEQFF; CDR3nt: TGTGCCGTTTGGACAGCCCACAATGAGCAGTTCTTC
v_gene: TRBV28; d_gene: .; abundance: .; j_gene: TRBJ1-2; len: 11; CDR3aa: CASSFQYGYTF; CDR3nt: TGTGCCAGCAGTTTTCAGTATGGCTACACCTTC
v_gene: TRBV7-9; d_gene: .; abundance: .; j_gene: TRBJ1-5; len: 12; CDR3aa: CASSLTNQPQHF; CDR3nt: TGTGCCAGCAGCTTAACTAATCAGCCCCAGCATTTT
v_gene: TRBV30; d_gene: TRBD2; abundance: .; j_gene: TRBJ2-5; len: 15; CDR3aa: CAWSERTGGQETQYF; CDR3nt: TGTGCCTGGAGTGAACGGACGGGGGGCCAAGAGACCCAGTACTTC
v_gene: TRBV28; d_gene: .; abundance: .; j_gene: TRBJ1-4; len: 16; CDR3aa: CASSLTLPGSNEKLFF; CDR3nt: TGTGCCAGCAGTTTAACCCTTCCGGGATCTAATGAAAAACTGTTTTTT